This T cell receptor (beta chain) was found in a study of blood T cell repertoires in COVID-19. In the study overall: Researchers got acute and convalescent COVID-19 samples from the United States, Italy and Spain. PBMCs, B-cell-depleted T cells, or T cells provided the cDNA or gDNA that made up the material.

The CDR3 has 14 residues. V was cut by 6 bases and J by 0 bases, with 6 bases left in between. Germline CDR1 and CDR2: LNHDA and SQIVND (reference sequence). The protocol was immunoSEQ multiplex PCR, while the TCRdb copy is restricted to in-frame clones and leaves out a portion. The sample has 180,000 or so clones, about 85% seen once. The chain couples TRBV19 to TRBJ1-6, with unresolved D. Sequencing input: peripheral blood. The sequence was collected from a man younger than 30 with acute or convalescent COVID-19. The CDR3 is CASRYSSYNSPLHF. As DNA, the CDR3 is TGTGCCAGTAGGTACAGCTCCTATAATTCACCCCTCCACTTT.